Reported below is one TCR beta chain. This entry comes from a study of blood T cell repertoires in COVID-19. Study context: Acute-phase and convalescent COVID-19 samples originated in the United States, Italy and Spain. PBMCs, B-cell-depleted T cells, or T cells were the source of the cDNA or gDNA that made up the material.

In the authors' workflow: Amplifying reference gene primers gave estimates of nucleated cell counts. Clones were read by immunoSEQ multiplex PCR, and TCRdb kept only the in-frame ones, dropping some. V, J and clone size reflect that table, while D and trimming were determined from the DNA. The sample shows under 350,000 clones, almost 85% of them seen only once. The clonotype was recovered from a human donor in a cohort sampled during active COVID-19. The sequenced sample consisted of peripheral blood.

CDR3 sequence: CASSLGTAENSPLHF. As DNA, the CDR3 is TGCGCCAGCAGCTTGGGAACGGCGGAGAATTCACCCCTCCACTTT. The chain couples TRBV5-1 to TRBJ1-6; D gene ambiguous. The CDR3 runs 15 residues. V was clipped by 0 bases and J by 7 bases, with 11 bases between them. Germline V gene sequence: CDR1 SGHRS, CDR2 YFSETQ. The complete variable domain, with remaining parts taken from reference TRBV5-1 and TRBJ1-6, reads KAGVTQTPRYLIKTRGQQVTLSCSPISGHRSVSWYQQTPGQGLQFLFEYFSETQRNKGNFPGRFSGRQFSNSRSEMNVSTLELGDSALYLCASSLGTAENSPLHFGNGTRLTVT.